This T cell receptor (beta chain) was sequenced during a study of shared clonotypes between healthy human individuals. The length of the CDR3 is 15 residues. Germline V gene sequence: CDR1 MDHEN, CDR2 SYDVKM. V shed 3 bases, J shed 5 bases, and the junction held 7 bases outside the gene matches. A note on this clone: Its antigen remains unidentified.

Study-wide results and limits: Larger richness was generally estimated for naive than memory subsets.

Measured with immunoSEQ multiplex PCR; TCRdb has only the in-frame clones, and not every one. The sample lists 650,000 to 700,000 clones; about 90% were seen once. This TCR derives from a man younger than 30 in good health. Some clones in this sample may be carry-over from other donors' samples. This chain uses TRBV28 with TRBJ2-1, with 7 nucleotides matching TRBD2. The sample was memory CD8+ T cells from PBMCs. Sample subset: CD45RO+ cells pooled with CCR7-negative TemRA cells. DNA of the CDR3: TGTGCCAGCAGTTTGATTGTCGCGGGAGACAATGAGCAGTTCTTC. Translated: CASSLIVAGDNEQFF.